Below, one T cell receptor (beta chain) is given with its context. Sequencing was performed with immunoSEQ multiplex PCR; in TCRdb, only in-frame clones are kept and a portion is missing. Among fewer than 200,000 clones listed, roughly 88% were seen once. Donors were grouped by their self-reported clinical history. Cohort 3 donors counted as recovered after two negative PCRs, clearance, or resolved symptoms. These data originate in a study of blood T cell repertoires in COVID-19. Per the germline V gene, CDR1 is SGHTA and CDR2 is FQGTGA. CDR3 length: 13 residues. The trim removed 4 bases at V and 11 bases at J, leaving 10 bases unmatched.

The specimen was PBMCs or T cells enriched from blood (not recorded which). The clonotype originates from a woman in her late teens or twenties who had recovered from COVID-19. The chain recombines TRBV7-3 with TRBJ1-1; 7 nucleotides align to TRBD1. The CDR3 DNA reads as TGTGCCAGCAGCTATTCCCCCGACAGGGACGCTTTCTTT. Protein product: CASSYSPDRDAFF.